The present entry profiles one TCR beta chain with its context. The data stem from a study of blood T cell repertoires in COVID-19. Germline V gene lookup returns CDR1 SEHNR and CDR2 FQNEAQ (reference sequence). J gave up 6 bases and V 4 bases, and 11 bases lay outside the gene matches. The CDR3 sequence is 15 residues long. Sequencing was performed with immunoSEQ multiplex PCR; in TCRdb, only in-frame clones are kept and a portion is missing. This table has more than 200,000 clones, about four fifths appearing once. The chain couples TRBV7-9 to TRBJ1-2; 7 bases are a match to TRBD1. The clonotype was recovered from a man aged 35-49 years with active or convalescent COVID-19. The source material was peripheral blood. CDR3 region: CASSYTGDLSDGYTF. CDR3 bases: TGTGCCAGCAGCTACACAGGGGATCTATCTGATGGCTACACCTTC.